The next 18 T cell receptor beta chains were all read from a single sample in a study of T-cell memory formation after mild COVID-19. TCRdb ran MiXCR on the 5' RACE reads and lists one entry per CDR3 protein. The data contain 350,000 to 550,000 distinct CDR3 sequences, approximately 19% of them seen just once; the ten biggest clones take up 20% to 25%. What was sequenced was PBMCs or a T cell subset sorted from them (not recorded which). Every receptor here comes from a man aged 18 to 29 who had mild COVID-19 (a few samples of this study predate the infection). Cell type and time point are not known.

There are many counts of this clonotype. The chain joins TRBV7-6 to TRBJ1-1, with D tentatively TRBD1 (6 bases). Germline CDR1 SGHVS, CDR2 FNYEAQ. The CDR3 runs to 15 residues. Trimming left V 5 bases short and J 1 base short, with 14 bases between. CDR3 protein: CASSQGGGANTEAFF. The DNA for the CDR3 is TGTGCCAGCAGCCAAGGGGGGGGAGCGAACACTGAAGCTTTCTTT.

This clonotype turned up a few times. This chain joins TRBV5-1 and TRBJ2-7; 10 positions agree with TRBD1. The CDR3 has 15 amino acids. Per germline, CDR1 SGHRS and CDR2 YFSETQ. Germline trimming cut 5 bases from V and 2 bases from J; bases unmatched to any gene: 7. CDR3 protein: CASRAGQGLAYEQYF. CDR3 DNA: TGCGCCAGCAGGGCGGGACAGGGGTTAGCCTACGAGCAGTACTTC.

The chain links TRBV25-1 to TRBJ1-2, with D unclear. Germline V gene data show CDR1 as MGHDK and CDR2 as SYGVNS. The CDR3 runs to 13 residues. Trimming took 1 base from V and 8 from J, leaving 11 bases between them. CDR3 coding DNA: TGTGCCAGCAGTGAATCTGTGACGATCGGCTACACCTTC. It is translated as CASSESVTIGYTF.

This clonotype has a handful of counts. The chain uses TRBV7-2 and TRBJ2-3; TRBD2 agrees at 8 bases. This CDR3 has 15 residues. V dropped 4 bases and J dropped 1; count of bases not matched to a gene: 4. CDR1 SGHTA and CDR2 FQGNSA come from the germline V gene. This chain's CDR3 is CASSSPGLGTDTQYF. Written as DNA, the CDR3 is TGTGCCAGCAGCTCTCCGGGACTAGGCACAGATACGCAGTATTTT.

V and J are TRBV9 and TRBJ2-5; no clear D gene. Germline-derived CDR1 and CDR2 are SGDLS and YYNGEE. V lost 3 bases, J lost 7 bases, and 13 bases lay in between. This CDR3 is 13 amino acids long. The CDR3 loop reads CASSAPRHGTQYF. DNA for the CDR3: TGTGCCAGCAGCGCTCCCAGGCACGGGACCCAGTACTTC.

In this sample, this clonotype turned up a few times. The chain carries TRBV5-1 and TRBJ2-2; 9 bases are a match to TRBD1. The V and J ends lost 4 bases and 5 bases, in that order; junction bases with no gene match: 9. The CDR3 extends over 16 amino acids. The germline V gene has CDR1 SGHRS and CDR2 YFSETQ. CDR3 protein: CASSLGQGRLTGELFF. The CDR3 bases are TGCGCCAGCAGCCTGGGACAGGGCAGACTAACCGGGGAGCTGTTTTTT.

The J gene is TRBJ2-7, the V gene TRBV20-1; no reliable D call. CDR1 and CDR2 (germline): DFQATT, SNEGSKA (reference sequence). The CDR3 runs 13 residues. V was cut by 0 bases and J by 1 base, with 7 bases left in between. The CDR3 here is CSARDPRSYEQYV. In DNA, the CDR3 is TGCAGTGCTAGAGACCCACGGTCCTACGAGCAGTACGTC.

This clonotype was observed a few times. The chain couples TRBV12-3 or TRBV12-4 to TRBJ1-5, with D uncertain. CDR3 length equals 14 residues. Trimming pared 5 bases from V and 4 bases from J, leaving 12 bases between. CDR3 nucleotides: TGTGCCAGCAGTCCACAGTCGCGGAATCAGCCCCAGCATTTT. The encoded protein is CASSPQSRNQPQHF.

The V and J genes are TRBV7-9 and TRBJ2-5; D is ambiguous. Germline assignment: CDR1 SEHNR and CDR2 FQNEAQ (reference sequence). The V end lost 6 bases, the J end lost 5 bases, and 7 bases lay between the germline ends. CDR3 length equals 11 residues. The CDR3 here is CASSPMETQYF. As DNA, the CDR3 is TGTGCCAGCAGTCCGATGGAGACCCAGTACTTC.

The CDR3 loop reads CASFDRGGGGQYF. CDR3 DNA sequence: TGTGCCAGCTTCGACAGGGGCGGAGGTGGGCAGTACTTC. V gene TRBV11-1 combines with J gene TRBJ2-7, with 8 positions matching TRBD1. Germline V gene lookup returns CDR1 SGHAT and CDR2 FQDESV (reference sequence). The CDR3 runs 13 residues. The J segment lost 9 bases and the V segment lost 8 bases, leaving 12 bases of the junction unmatched. The complete variable domain, with remaining parts taken from reference TRBV11-1 and TRBJ2-7, reads EAEVAQSPRYKITEKSQAVAFWCDPISGHATLYWYRQILGQGPELLVQFQDESVVDDSQLPKDRFSAERLKGVDSTLKIQPAELGDSAMYLCASFDRGGGGQYFGPGTRLTVT.

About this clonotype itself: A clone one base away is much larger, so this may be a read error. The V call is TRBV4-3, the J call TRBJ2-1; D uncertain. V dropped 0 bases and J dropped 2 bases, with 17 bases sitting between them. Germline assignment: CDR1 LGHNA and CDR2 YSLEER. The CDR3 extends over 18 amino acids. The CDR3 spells CASSQEWMSWQTYNEQFF. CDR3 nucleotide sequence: TGCGCCAGCAGCCAAGAGTGGATGAGTTGGCAGACCTACAATGAGCAGTTCTTC.

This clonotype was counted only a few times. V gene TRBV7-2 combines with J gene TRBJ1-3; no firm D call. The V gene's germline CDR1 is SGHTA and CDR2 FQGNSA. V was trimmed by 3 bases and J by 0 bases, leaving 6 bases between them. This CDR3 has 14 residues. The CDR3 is CASSFGPSGNTIYF. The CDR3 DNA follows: TGTGCCAGCAGCTTCGGTCCCTCTGGAAACACCATATATTTT.

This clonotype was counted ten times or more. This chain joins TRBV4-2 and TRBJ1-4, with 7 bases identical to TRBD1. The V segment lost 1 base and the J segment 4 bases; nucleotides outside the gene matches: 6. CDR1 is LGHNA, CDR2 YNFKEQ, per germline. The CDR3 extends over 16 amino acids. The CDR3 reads CASSQGSGTVNEKLFF. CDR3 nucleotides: TGTGCCAGCAGCCAAGGCTCCGGGACAGTTAATGAAAAACTGTTTTTT.

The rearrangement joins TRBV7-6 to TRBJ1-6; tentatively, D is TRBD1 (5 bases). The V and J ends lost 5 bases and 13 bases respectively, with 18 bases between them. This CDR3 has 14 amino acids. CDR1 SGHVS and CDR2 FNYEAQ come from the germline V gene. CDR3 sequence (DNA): TGTGCCAGCAGCAGCAGGGATGTGGGAACCCCCCTCCACTTT. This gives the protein CASSSRDVGTPLHF.

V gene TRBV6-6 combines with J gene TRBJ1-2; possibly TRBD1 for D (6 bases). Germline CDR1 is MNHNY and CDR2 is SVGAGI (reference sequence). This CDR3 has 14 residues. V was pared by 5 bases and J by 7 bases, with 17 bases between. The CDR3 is CASSRNTGFVGYTF. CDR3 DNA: TGTGCCAGCAGTCGAAATACAGGGTTTGTTGGCTACACCTTC.

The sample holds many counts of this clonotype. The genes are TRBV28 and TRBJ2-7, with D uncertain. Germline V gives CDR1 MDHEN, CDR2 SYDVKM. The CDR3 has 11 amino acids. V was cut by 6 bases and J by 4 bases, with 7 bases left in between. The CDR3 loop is CASSSQYEQYV. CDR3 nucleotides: TGTGCCAGCAGCTCTCAGTACGAGCAGTACGTC.

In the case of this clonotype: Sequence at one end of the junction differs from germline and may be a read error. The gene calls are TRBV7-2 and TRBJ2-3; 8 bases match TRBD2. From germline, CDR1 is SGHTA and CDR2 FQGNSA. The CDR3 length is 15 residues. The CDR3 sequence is CASSVAGPSTDTQYF. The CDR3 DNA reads TGTGCCAGCAGCGTAGCGGGACCAAGCACAGATACGCAGTATTTT.

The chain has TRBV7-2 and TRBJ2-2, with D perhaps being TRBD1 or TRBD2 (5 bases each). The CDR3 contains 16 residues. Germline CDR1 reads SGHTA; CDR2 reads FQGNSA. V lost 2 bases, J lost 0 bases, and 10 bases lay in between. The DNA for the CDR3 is TGTGCCAGCAGCTTAAAGGGGAGCACGAACACCGGGGAGCTGTTTTTT. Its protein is CASSLKGSTNTGELFF.